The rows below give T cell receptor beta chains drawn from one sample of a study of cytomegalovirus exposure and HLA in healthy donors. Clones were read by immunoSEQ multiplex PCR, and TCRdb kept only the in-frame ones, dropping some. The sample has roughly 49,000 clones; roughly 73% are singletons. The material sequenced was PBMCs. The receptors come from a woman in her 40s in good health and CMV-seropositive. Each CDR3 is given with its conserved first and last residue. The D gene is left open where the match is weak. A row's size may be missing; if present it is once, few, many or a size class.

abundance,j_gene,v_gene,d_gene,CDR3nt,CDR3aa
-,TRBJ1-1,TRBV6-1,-,TGTGCCAGCCGCCCCCCAGGGCTAATCTGGACTGAAGCTTTCTTT,CASRPPGLIWTEAFF
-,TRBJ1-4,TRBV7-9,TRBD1,TGTGCCAGCAGCCCCACTACCGGACAGGGGAATGAAAAACTGTTTTTT,CASSPTTGQGNEKLFF
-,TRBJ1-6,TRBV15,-,TGTGCCACCAGCAGAGATTCGGTAGTTTATAATTCACCCCTCCACTTT,CATSRDSVVYNSPLHF
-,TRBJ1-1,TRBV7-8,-,TGTGCCAGCAGCCCCTTTACCGCGGAGGCTTTCTTT,CASSPFTAEAFF
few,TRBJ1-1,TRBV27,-,TGTGCCAGCAGCCACCGCAGTATGAACACTGAAGCTTTCTTT,CASSHRSMNTEAFF
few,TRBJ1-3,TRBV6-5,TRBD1,TGTGCCAGCAGTCGTACAGGGGCTGGAAACACCATATATTTT,CASSRTGAGNTIYF
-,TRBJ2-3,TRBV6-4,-,TGTGCCAGCAGAAAGGGGTCTTCTAGCACAGATACGCAGTATTTT,CASRKGSSSTDTQYF
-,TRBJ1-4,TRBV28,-,TGTGCCAGCGGACCCTCGGGGGGCTTTGGTGAAAAACTGTTTTTT,CASGPSGGFGEKLFF
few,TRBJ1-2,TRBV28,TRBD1,TGTGCCAGCAGTTCACAGGGGGGCTACACCTTC,CASSSQGGYTF
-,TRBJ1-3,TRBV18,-,TGTGCCAGCTCACCAGCAGGGAAGGACACCATATATTTT,CASSPAGKDTIYF
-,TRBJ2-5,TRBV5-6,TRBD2,TGTGCCAGCGGTACTAGCGGGGTGGGGACCCAGTACTTC,CASGTSGVGTQYF
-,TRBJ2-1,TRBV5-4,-,TGTGCCAGCAGCCCCTTTAGCCAGGGCCACAATGAGCAGTTCTTC,CASSPFSQGHNEQFF
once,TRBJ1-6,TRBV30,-,TGTGCCTGGAGACTCGGGGGGAGTTATAATTCACCCCTCCACTTT,CAWRLGGSYNSPLHF
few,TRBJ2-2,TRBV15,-,TGTGCCACCAGCGGTCCGGCAAGGGGTTACACCGGGGAGCTGTTTTTT,CATSGPARGYTGELFF
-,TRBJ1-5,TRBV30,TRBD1,TGTGCCTGGACCACAGGGGGCAATCAGCCCCAGCATTTT,CAWTTGGNQPQHF
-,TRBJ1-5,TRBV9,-,TGTGCCAGCAGCGTGGACAACAATCAGCCCCAGCATTTT,CASSVDNNQPQHF
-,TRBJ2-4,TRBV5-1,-,TGCGCCAGCAGCGCAAGCACTATTTCCCAAAACATTCAGTACTTC,CASSASTISQNIQYF
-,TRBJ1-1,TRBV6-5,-,TGTGCCAGCACCCCTGGTACAAGGAACACTGAAGCTTTCTTT,CASTPGTRNTEAFF
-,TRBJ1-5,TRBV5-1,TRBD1,TGCGCCAGCAGCTTAGGGACAGGGGACAATCAGCCCCAGCATTTT,CASSLGTGDNQPQHF
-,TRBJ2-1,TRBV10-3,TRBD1,TGTGCCATCAGTGCGGCCGGGACAGGGGGTTACAATGAGCAGTTCTTC,CAISAAGTGGYNEQFF
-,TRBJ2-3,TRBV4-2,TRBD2,TGTGCCAGCAGCCAAGAGGGTAGCGGGGGGGCCAGAGATACGCAGTATTTT,CASSQEGSGGARDTQYF
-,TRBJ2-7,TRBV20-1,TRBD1,TGCAGTGCAGACAGGGTGGGCGAGCAGTACTTC,CSADRVGEQYF
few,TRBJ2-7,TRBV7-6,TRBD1,TGTGCCAGCAGCTTACGGGACAGGGCGACTTACGAGCAGTACTTC,CASSLRDRATYEQYF
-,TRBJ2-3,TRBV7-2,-,TGTGCCAGCAGCTTAAGTCCCAGGATCGGCCCAGATACGCAGTATTTT,CASSLSPRIGPDTQYF
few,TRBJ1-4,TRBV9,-,TGTGCCAGCAGCGCCGACGGCCGGGGTGAAAAACTGTTTTTT,CASSADGRGEKLFF
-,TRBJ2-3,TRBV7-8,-,TGTGCCAGCATCCCCGGTGGGAGGGGGGCACCCAGCGGTACGCAGTATTTT,CASIPGGRGAPSGTQYF
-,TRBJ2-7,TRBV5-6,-,TGTGCCAGCAGCTTGGGAGGGTACGAGCAGTACTTC,CASSLGGYEQYF
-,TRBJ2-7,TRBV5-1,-,TGCGCCAGCAGCTTTGACATGGACACCTACGAGCAGTACTTC,CASSFDMDTYEQYF
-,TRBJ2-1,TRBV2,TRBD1,TGTGCCAGCCGGTACGGGACAGGGGACTACAATGAGCAGTTCTTC,CASRYGTGDYNEQFF
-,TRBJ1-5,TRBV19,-,TGTGCCAGTAAAGGGCAGGGTAATCAGCCCCAGCATTTT,CASKGQGNQPQHF
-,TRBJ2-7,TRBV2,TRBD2,TGTGCCAGCCAAGGGGGGACTAGGTCCCGCGAGCAGTACTTC,CASQGGTRSREQYF
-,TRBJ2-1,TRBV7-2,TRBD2,TGTGCCAGCAGCCCTAGCGGGGGGGCGTACAATGAGCAGTTCTTC,CASSPSGGAYNEQFF
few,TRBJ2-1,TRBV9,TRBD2,TGTGCCAGCAGCGTAGTATGGGCGGGGGGAGTAAATGAGCAGTTCTTC,CASSVVWAGGVNEQFF
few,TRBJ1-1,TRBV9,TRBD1,TGTGCCAGCAGCGTGAGCACAGGACAGGTTAACACTGAAGCTTTCTTT,CASSVSTGQVNTEAFF
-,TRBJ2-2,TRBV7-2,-,TGTGCCAGCAGCTTAAAGAGCGGGACCGGGGAGCTGTTTTTT,CASSLKSGTGELFF